A single sample gave rise to the 8 T cell receptor beta chains below, sequenced in a study of control samples from healthy donors and cancer patients. The data were produced by immunoSEQ multiplex PCR, yet TCRdb's version contains in-frame clones alone and is incomplete. The data contain roughly 55,000 clones, roughly 90% of them seen just once; the ten biggest clones take up 3.5% to 4.5%. Sequenced sample: blood. The receptors were gathered from a man aged 45-65 years in good health.

By its share, this clone is medium-sized. This CDR3 is also generated by other DNA sequences in the sample. The chain combines TRBV28 with TRBJ1-2; D unclear. The ends were cut back, 3 bases at V and 0 bases at J, with 2 bases in the middle. CDR1 and CDR2 (germline): MDHEN, SYDVKM. The CDR3 is 12 amino acids. CDR3 sequence: CASSFPNYGYTF. CDR3 coding DNA: TGTGCCAGCAGTTTTCCTAACTATGGCTACACCTTC.

V gene TRBV6-5 combines with J gene TRBJ2-2; 9 positions agree with TRBD1. Germline V lookup: CDR1 MNHEY, CDR2 SVGAGI. Trimming took 6 bases from V and 5 from J; bases not matched to a gene: 7. The CDR3 length is 15 residues. CDR3 residues: CASRPRQGGTGELFF. DNA for the CDR3: TGTGCCAGCAGGCCTAGACAGGGGGGTACCGGGGAGCTGTTTTTT.

The rearrangement joins TRBV28 to TRBJ1-2; no reliable D call. The CDR3 has 12 residues. Trimming removed 6 bases at V and 0 bases at J, with 5 bases between. CDR1 MDHEN and CDR2 SYDVKM come from the germline V gene. In DNA, the CDR3 is TGTGCCAGCAGCAGATCTAACTATGGCTACACCTTC. Translating gives CASSRSNYGYTF.

A single count supports this clone. The V gene is TRBV20-1, the J gene TRBJ2-1; unclear D gene. The V end was cut by 6 bases, the J end by 6 bases, with 9 bases between. CDR3 length equals 11 residues. The germline V gene encodes CDR1 DFQATT and CDR2 SNEGSKA (reference sequence). CDR3 region: CSALLGNEQFF. CDR3 DNA: TGCAGTGCGCTACTGGGCAATGAGCAGTTCTTC.

J is TRBJ2-7 and V is TRBV9, with TRBD2 matching 9 bases. The CDR3 spans 13 residues. Germline V gene sequence: CDR1 SGDLS, CDR2 YYNGEE. V shed 0 bases, J shed 6 bases, and the junction held 1 base outside the gene matches. CDR3: CASSVVSGSEQYF. As DNA, the CDR3 is TGTGCCAGCAGCGTAGTTAGCGGGAGCGAGCAGTACTTC.

The table lists this clone with a few counts. The chain combines TRBV28 with TRBJ1-1; no firm D call. The CDR3 sequence is 14 residues long. Trimming removed 5 bases from V and 3 bases from J, with 13 bases in between. CDR1 and CDR2 (germline): MDHEN, SYDVKM. The CDR3 sequence: CASSILFKDTEAFF. In DNA, the CDR3 is TGTGCCAGCAGTATCCTGTTTAAGGACACTGAAGCTTTCTTT. The complete variable domain, with remaining parts taken from reference TRBV28 and TRBJ1-1, reads DVKVTQSSRYLVKRTGEKVFLECVQDMDHENMFWYRQDPGLGLRLIYFSYDVKMKEKGDIPEGYSVSREKKERFSLILESASTNQTSMYLCASSILFKDTEAFFGQGTRLTVV.

Turning to this clone: The junction shows a germline mismatch at one end, possibly a read error. V usage is TRBV11-3 and J usage is TRBJ1-1, with a tentative D call TRBD1 (6 bases). The CDR3 contains 14 residues. Germline-derived CDR1 and CDR2 are SGHNT and YENEEA. The CDR3 bases are TGTGCCAGCACCTTACAGGGAACGGGAGCTGAAGCTTTCTTT. Translating it yields CASTLQGTGAEAFF.

This sequence joins TRBV7-9 and TRBJ2-7, with D hard to call. The CDR3 is made up of 14 amino acids. The germline gives CDR1 SEHNR, CDR2 FQNEAQ (reference sequence). Trimming took 4 bases from V and 2 from J, leaving 12 bases between them. The CDR3 nucleotides are TGTGCCAGCAGCTCGGGTCATAATACCTACGAGCAGTACTTC. It translates to CASSSGHNTYEQYF.